What follows are 11 T cell receptor beta chains derived from one specimen sequenced in a study of blood T cells in healthy people across ages. Primers used in a second PCR of about 7 to 12 cycles were a sample-barcoded 5' primer and a J-beta primer mix. In TCRdb, the 5' RACE reads were re-called with MiXCR into one record per CDR3 protein. The sample lists about 1,500,000 distinct CDR3 sequences, 35% to 45% occurring once. The specimen was blood. The receptors shown here come from a woman aged 18 to 35 in good health.

The gene calls are TRBV7-9 and TRBJ2-5; the D is unclear. There are 13 residues in the CDR3. Germline lookup yields CDR1 SEHNR and CDR2 FQNEAQ (reference sequence). Trimming removed 2 bases from V and 11 bases from J, with 15 bases in between. The CDR3 loop reads CASSLSLVGEQYF. In DNA form, the CDR3 reads TGTGCCAGCAGCTTAAGTCTAGTCGGTGAGCAGTACTTC. The full variable domain, with the rest looked up from reference TRBV7-9 and TRBJ2-5, is DTGVSQNPRHKITKRGQNVTFRCDPISEHNRLYWYRQTLGQGPEFLTYFQNEAQLEKSRLLSDRFSAERPKGSFSTLEIQRTEQGDSAMYLCASSLSLVGEQYFGPGTRLLVL.

This rearrangement joins TRBV13 to TRBJ2-3, with D tentatively TRBD1 (6 bases). There are 16 residues in the CDR3. Trimming took off 6 bases at V and 3 bases at J, with 19 bases between the two ends. From germline, CDR1 is PRHDT and CDR2 FYEKMQ (reference sequence). The CDR3 sequence: CASRRGSGLETDTQYF. The CDR3 bases are TGTGCCAGCAGAAGGGGGTCGGGCTTAGAAACAGATACGCAGTATTTT.

This clonotype was counted at least ten times. The V and J genes are TRBV18 and TRBJ2-1; 11 positions match TRBD2. With V trimmed by 3 bases and J by 3 bases, 4 bases remained unmatched. This CDR3 spans 16 amino acids. Germline V gives CDR1 KGHSH, CDR2 LQKENI. This CDR3 reads CASSPSGLAVYNEQFF. The CDR3 coding sequence is TGTGCCAGCTCACCTTCGGGACTAGCGGTCTACAATGAGCAGTTCTTC. Full variable domain (outside the CDR3, taken from reference TRBV18 and TRBJ2-1): NAGVMQNPRHLVRRRGQEARLRCSPMKGHSHVYWYRQLPEEGLKFMVYLQKENIIDESGMPKERFSAEFPKEGPSILRIQQVVRGDSAAYFCASSPSGLAVYNEQFFGPGTRLTVL.

The chain recombines TRBV6-1 with TRBJ1-3, with D maybe TRBD1 (6 bases). The CDR3 loop spans 13 amino acids. The V end lost 9 bases, the J end lost 1 base, and 10 bases lay between the germline ends. Germline V gene data show CDR1 as MNHNS and CDR2 as SASEGT. CDR3 in DNA: TGTGCCAGTCTACAGGGATCTGGAAACACCATATATTTT. Its translation: CASLQGSGNTIYF.

This rearrangement joins TRBV20-1 to TRBJ2-7; TRBD2 agrees at 11 bases. The J call may be in error: the DNA end matches TRBJ2-5 better. Per the germline V gene, CDR1 is DFQATT and CDR2 is SNEGSKA (reference sequence). The CDR3 has 18 residues. CDR3 sequence reads: CSARATAGTSGSLETQYF. The CDR3 DNA follows: TGCAGTGCTAGAGCGACGGCTGGGACTAGCGGAAGCCTGGAGACCCAGTACTTC.

In its sample, this clonotype was seen a few times. J is TRBJ2-7 and V is TRBV11-2; D may be TRBD2 (5 bases). The CDR3 runs to 15 residues. Deletions cut 5 bases from V and 1 base from J, with 15 bases between. Germline assignment: CDR1 SGHAT and CDR2 FQNNGV. CDR3 sequence reads: CASSQGVAKSYEQYF. CDR3 coding DNA: TGTGCCAGCAGCCAAGGAGTAGCGAAGTCCTACGAGCAGTACTTC.

The rearrangement joins TRBV6-1 to TRBJ2-7, with 9 bases aligning to TRBD1. Looked up from germline, CDR1 is MNHNS and CDR2 is SASEGT. The CDR3 loop spans 14 amino acids. The ends lost 6 bases at V and 3 bases at J; junction bases unmatched: 6. CDR3 nucleotide sequence: TGTGCCAGCAGAAAGCCGGGACAGGGCTACGAGCAGTACTTC. Protein: CASRKPGQGYEQYF.

The rearrangement links TRBV24-1 to TRBJ2-2; D not resolved. The CDR3 length is 15 residues. V was cut by 5 bases and J by 4 bases, with 13 bases left in between. Germline CDR1 reads KGHDR; CDR2 reads SFDVKD. The CDR3, as DNA: TGTGCCACCAGTGCCTCAGAAGGTTTCACCGGGGAGCTGTTTTTT. Translation: CATSASEGFTGELFF.

The chain joins TRBV12-3 or TRBV12-4 to TRBJ2-5; 12 nucleotides agree with TRBD2. Unmatched junction bases numbered 13, after V lost 3 bases and J lost 11 bases. The CDR3 runs to 16 residues. CDR3 coding DNA: TGTGCCAGCAGTTTTAAAATGCTAGCGGGAGGGAATGAGCAGTACTTC. This translates into CASSFKMLAGGNEQYF.

The CDR3 nucleotides read TGTGCCAGCAGCCAAGCAACCGGTACTACCTACGAGCAGTACTTC. Translated: CASSQATGTTYEQYF. The chain is built from TRBV3-1 and TRBJ2-7; D unresolved. CDR1 is LGHDT and CDR2 is YNNKEL in the germline V gene (reference sequence). This CDR3 comprises 15 residues. The V and J ends lost 1 base and 2 bases respectively, with 12 bases between them.

Note on this clonotype: The germline gene is not matched at one end of the junction; a read error may be the cause. V usage is TRBV6-6 and J usage is TRBJ2-3; possible D gene TRBD1, 5 bases. This CDR3 spans 12 amino acids. Germline CDR1 reads MNHNY; CDR2 reads SVGAGI (reference sequence). CDR3 bases: TGTGCCGGCAGTTTGACAGCAGATACGCAGTATTTT. Encoded protein: CAGSLTADTQYF.